These 11 T cell receptor beta chains share one sample of origin, sequenced in a study of cytomegalovirus exposure and HLA in healthy donors. PCR primers comprised 60 Vbeta and 13 Jbeta primers. Profiling relied on immunoSEQ multiplex PCR, and the TCRdb table lists in-frame clones only, not all of them. The sample comprises approximately 76,000 clones, more than 65% of which are singletons, and about 15% rests with the top ten. Sequences were obtained from PBMCs. These TCRs come from a middle-aged woman in good health and CMV-seropositive.

This chain joins TRBV15 and TRBJ1-5, with a tentative D call TRBD1 (5 bases). Germline CDR1 reads LNHNV; CDR2 reads YYDKDF (reference sequence). Trimming cost V 5 bases and J 4 bases, with 9 bases left between them. The CDR3 totals 13 residues. This chain's CDR3 is CATSVRGNQPQHF. CDR3 DNA: TGTGCCACCAGCGTTCGGGGGAATCAGCCCCAGCATTTT.

The rearrangement uses TRBV5-6 and TRBJ2-3; 7 nucleotides line up with TRBD2. The V and J ends lost 4 bases and 5 bases, in that order; junction bases with no gene match: 10. The germline V gene has CDR1 SGHDT and CDR2 YYEEEE. The CDR3 is made up of 15 amino acids. The CDR3 DNA reads TGTGCCAGCAGCGGTCCCGAGGCGGGAGTAGATACGCAGTATTTT. Encoded protein: CASSGPEAGVDTQYF. Based on the CDR3 plus reference TRBV5-6 and TRBJ2-3, the full variable domain is DAGVTQSPTHLIKTRGQQVTLRCSPKSGHDTVSWYQQALGQGPQFIFQYYEEEERQRGNFPDRFSGHQFPNYSSELNVNALLLGDSALYLCASSGPEAGVDTQYFGPGTRLTVL.

The genes are TRBV7-6 and TRBJ2-1; the match to TRBD2 covers 10 bases. Germline trimming cut 2 bases from V and 2 bases from J; bases unmatched to any gene: 0. This CDR3 comprises 15 residues. Germline V gene sequence: CDR1 SGHVS, CDR2 FNYEAQ. The DNA of the CDR3 is TGTGCCAGCAGCTTACTAGCGGGGGCCTACAATGAGCAGTTCTTC. This codes for CASSLLAGAYNEQFF. The whole variable domain, filled in from reference TRBV7-6 and TRBJ2-1, reads GAGVSQSPRYKVTKRGQDVALRCDPISGHVSLYWYRQALGQGPEFLTYFNYEAQQDKSGLPNDRFSAERPEGSISTLTIQRTEQRDSAMYRCASSLLAGAYNEQFFGPGTRLTVL.

V and J are TRBV5-1 and TRBJ1-2; TRBD1 matches at 10 bases. The CDR3 totals 15 residues. V lost 4 bases, J lost 5 bases, and 8 bases stayed unmatched. Germline values: CDR1 SGHRS, CDR2 YFSETQ. CDR3 sequence reads: CASSPTGQGGYGYTF. CDR3 sequence (DNA): TGCGCCAGCAGCCCCACAGGACAGGGGGGATATGGCTACACCTTC.

This rearrangement joins TRBV20-1 to TRBJ2-7, with unresolved D. The germline V and J ends were trimmed by 2 bases and 7 bases, with 9 bases remaining between them. Germline CDR1 is DFQATT and CDR2 is SNEGSKA (reference sequence). The CDR3 spans 11 residues. The CDR3 DNA reads as TGCAGTGCTAGAACTACCGGGGAGCAGTACTTC. Its translation: CSARTTGEQYF.

Turning to this clone: A much larger clone lies a single base off, so this may be a read error. No conserved phenylalanine or tryptophan is present at the end of the CDR3, so a read error is the likely explanation. V gene TRBV29-1 combines with J gene TRBJ1-1, with a tentative D call TRBD1 (6 bases). Per the germline V gene, CDR1 is SQVTM and CDR2 is ANQGSEA. V shed 0 bases and J shed 0 bases, with 11 bases lying between them. CDR3 length: 15 amino acids. CDR3 in DNA: TGCAGCGTTGAAGAACGGACAGCGTTGAACACTGAAGCTTTCCTT. Residues: CSVEERTALNTEAFL.

The chain links TRBV7-3 to TRBJ2-7; 7 positions agree with TRBD1. From germline, CDR1 is SGHTA and CDR2 FQGTGA. The V gene end was trimmed by 2 bases and the J gene end by 5 bases; junction bases not matched to a gene: 15. The CDR3 is 17 residues long. This chain's CDR3 is CASSLSPAAGGTHEQYF. The DNA for the CDR3 is TGTGCCAGCAGCTTATCTCCAGCCGCAGGGGGAACCCACGAGCAGTACTTC.

A few counts support this clone. The chain employs TRBV28 and TRBJ2-7, with D perhaps matching TRBD1 (6 bases). The CDR3 is 14 residues long. Germline CDR1 is MDHEN and CDR2 is SYDVKM. The ends were cut back, 8 bases at V and 1 base at J, with 15 bases in the middle. Here the CDR3 DNA reads TGTGCCAGCCTGGGACACCGACAATCCTACGAGCAGTACTTC. Translated, it gives CASLGHRQSYEQYF.

The chain couples TRBV5-4 to TRBJ2-5; TRBD2 matches 9 bases. This CDR3 is built from 14 residues. The germline gives CDR1 SGHNT, CDR2 YYREEE (reference sequence). The J segment lost 5 bases and the V segment lost 4 bases, leaving 6 bases of the junction unmatched. DNA of the CDR3: TGTGCCAGCAGCCGCGGGGGGGCGGATGAGACCCAGTACTTC. This encodes CASSRGGADETQYF.

The chain has TRBV6-1 and TRBJ2-2; D may be TRBD2 (6 bases). CDR1 MNHNS and CDR2 SASEGT come from the germline V gene. Trimming stripped 7 bases from V and 3 bases from J, with 9 bases between. The CDR3 totals 13 residues. The chain's CDR3 is CASNRDYTGELFF. The CDR3 DNA reads TGTGCCAGCAATCGGGACTACACCGGGGAGCTGTTTTTT.

This clone occurred a few times. The V call is TRBV7-9, the J call TRBJ2-1; D not certain. Trimming took off 5 bases at V and 9 bases at J, with 14 bases between the two ends. This CDR3 has 13 amino acids. Germline loops: CDR1 SEHNR, CDR2 FQNEAQ (reference sequence). CDR3 nucleotides: TGTGCCAGCAGCGAAGCTCGGGTGGGTGAGCAGTTCTTC. It encodes CASSEARVGEQFF.